Shown below are 23 T cell receptor beta chains from a single sample sequenced in a study of T cells expressing NK-cell markers. Each CDR3 protein gets one entry in TCRdb, which reprocessed the 5' RACE reads and gives no DNA. The sample has roughly 180,000 distinct CDR3 sequences, and its top ten clones hold 20% to 25%. Input material: blood T cells: a sorted CD56 or NKG2C T cell subset, CD4+ or CD8+ T cells, or bulk PBMC T cells (not recorded which). These TCRs come from a man aged 18-75 years in good health.

This rearrangement joins TRBV4-2 to TRBJ2-7; as DNA is missing, the TRBD1 call by TCRdb cannot be tested. This CDR3 is 16 amino acids long. The germline V gene encodes CDR1 LGHNA and CDR2 YNFKEQ. The CDR3 sequence is CASSPGGGQGSYEQYF.

This chain joins TRBV7-9 and TRBJ1-2. The germline V gene has CDR1 SEHNR and CDR2 FQNEAQ (reference sequence). This CDR3 is 13 amino acids long. The CDR3 sequence is CASSQEWGYGYTF.

This chain connects TRBV15 to TRBJ2-1; the TRBD2 assignment by TCRdb is unverifiable without DNA. Germline V lookup: CDR1 LNHNV, CDR2 YYDKDF (reference sequence). This CDR3 spans 18 amino acids. The CDR3 loop reads CATSREGTSGISYNEQFF.

The rearrangement links TRBV10-3 to TRBJ2-5. Germline-derived CDR1 and CDR2 are ENHRY and SYGVKD. The CDR3 covers 14 residues. The chain's CDR3 is CAISESAFQETQYF.

CDR3 sequence: CASSTRQGRRAFF. The gene calls are TRBV9 and TRBJ1-1; the TRBD1 assignment by TCRdb is unverifiable without DNA. Germline-derived CDR1 and CDR2 are SGDLS and YYNGEE. The CDR3 runs 13 residues.

The chain combines TRBV5-5 with TRBJ1-6; TCRdb returns TRBD1, unconfirmable since there is no DNA. CDR3 length: 14 residues. Per germline, CDR1 SGHKS and CDR2 YYEKEE (reference sequence). The CDR3 protein is CASSPRADNSPLHF.

The V gene is TRBV12-3 or TRBV12-4, the J gene TRBJ2-7; the TCRdb D gene call, TRBD1, has no DNA to confirm it. The CDR3 runs to 13 residues. The CDR3 loop is CASSTQGAGEQYF.

J is TRBJ1-1 and V is TRBV12-3 or TRBV12-4; the TCRdb D gene call, TRBD1, has no DNA to confirm it. The CDR3 has 12 amino acids. CDR3 in amino acids: CASSRANTEAFF.

The chain recombines TRBV5-5 with TRBJ2-7; the D gene TCRdb calls, TRBD1, cannot be checked with no DNA. CDR1 SGHKS and CDR2 YYEKEE come from the germline V gene (reference sequence). The CDR3 is 12 residues long. CDR3 amino acids: CASHRGNYEQYF.

V usage is TRBV12-3 or TRBV12-4 and J usage is TRBJ2-2; TCRdb lists TRBD1, though no DNA is available to test this call. The CDR3 has 15 residues. The CDR3 spells CASLQGRGDTGELFF.

CDR3 loop: CASSLQGGDEQFF. This chain uses TRBV28 with TRBJ2-1; TCRdb returns TRBD2, unconfirmable since there is no DNA. This CDR3 region has 13 residues. Germline CDR1 is MDHEN and CDR2 is SYDVKM.

V gene TRBV12-3 or TRBV12-4 combines with J gene TRBJ2-1. This CDR3 has 13 residues. The CDR3 sequence: CASSFVIWGEQFF.

This chain joins TRBV5-6 and TRBJ2-7; checking the TCRdb D call of TRBD2 is not possible without DNA. The CDR3 runs 14 residues. Germline V gene data show CDR1 as SGHDT and CDR2 as YYEEEE. The CDR3 sequence: CASSLWGLAGEQYF.

The chain carries TRBV5-4 and TRBJ2-1; TCRdb's D call of TRBD1 is untestable without DNA. Per germline, CDR1 SGHNT and CDR2 YYREEE (reference sequence). The CDR3 runs 15 residues. CDR3 loop: CASSLLRQGYNEQFF.

The J gene is TRBJ2-1, the V gene TRBV27; TCRdb returns TRBD1, unconfirmable since there is no DNA. The length of the CDR3 is 19 residues. The germline V gene has CDR1 MNHEY and CDR2 SMNVEV (reference sequence). CDR3 region: CASSPLTGYEWRSYNEQFF.

The chain carries TRBV7-8 and TRBJ1-4; the D call of TRBD1 rests on TCRdb alone, since no DNA is present to check it. The germline V gene has CDR1 SGHVS and CDR2 FQNEAQ. The CDR3 consists of 14 residues. CDR3 sequence: CASTPGWGNEKLFF.

The V gene is TRBV18, the J gene TRBJ1-1. CDR1 is KGHSH and CDR2 is LQKENI in the germline V gene. This CDR3 is 12 amino acids long. The CDR3 is CASSPGGSRAFF.

The chain uses TRBV27 and TRBJ1-5; checking the TCRdb D call of TRBD1 is not possible without DNA. The CDR3 loop spans 17 amino acids. CDR1 is MNHEY and CDR2 is SMNVEV in the germline V gene (reference sequence). This CDR3 is CASSLVGDIPKGMPQHF.

V is TRBV7-9 and J is TRBJ2-3; the D gene TCRdb calls, TRBD2, cannot be checked with no DNA. The CDR3 length is 16 residues. In germline, CDR1 is SEHNR, CDR2 FQNEAQ (reference sequence). This chain's CDR3 is CASRPLLAGLTDTQYF.

V is TRBV15 and J is TRBJ2-3. CDR3 length equals 14 residues. Germline V gives CDR1 LNHNV, CDR2 YYDKDF (reference sequence). This chain's CDR3 is CATSIWTTTDTQYF.

The chain employs TRBV2 and TRBJ2-3; TCRdb calls TRBD1, which cannot be checked without DNA. The CDR3 totals 16 residues. Germline CDR1 is SNHLY and CDR2 is FYNNEI. CDR3 region: CASSPIKGGDIDTQYF. The full variable domain, rest sourced from reference TRBV2 and TRBJ2-3, is EPEVTQTPSHQVTQMGQEVILRCVPISNHLYFYWYRQILGQKVEFLVSFYNNEISEKSEIFDDQFSVERPDGSNFTLKIRSTKLEDSAMYFCASSPIKGGDIDTQYFGPGTRLTVL.

The chain carries TRBV12-5 and TRBJ2-2. The germline CDR1 and CDR2 sequences are LGHNT and FRNRAP. The CDR3 has 15 residues. Here the CDR3 reads CASGLGILNTGELFF.

The chain joins TRBV7-2 to TRBJ2-7. Germline V lookup: CDR1 SGHTA, CDR2 FQGNSA. The CDR3 covers 12 residues. CDR3 region: CASSSTTYEQYF.